The present T cell receptor (beta chain) was sequenced within a study of cytomegalovirus exposure and HLA in healthy donors. A note on this clone: Its antigen remains unidentified.

CDR3 length: 14 amino acids. Trimming removed 5 bases at V and 3 bases at J, with 13 bases between. CDR1 and CDR2 from the germline V gene are SNHLY and FYNNEI. Study-wide results and limits: TCR beta chains numbering some 150 were designated cytomegalovirus-associated.

The PCR contained 60 Vbeta and 13 Jbeta primers. Repertoires were generated with immunoSEQ multiplex PCR, while TCRdb's copy carries only in-frame clones and drops some. The data hold 200,000 to 250,000 clones, with approximately 90% observed a single time. The sequence was collected from a woman aged 18-29 years in good health and CMV-seronegative. This rearrangement joins TRBV2 to TRBJ1-1; tentative D call: TRBD1 (6 bases). The sequencing input was PBMCs. The CDR3 region has the DNA TGTGCCAGCAGTTTAAGGGGGATTTACACTGAAGCTTTCTTT. Translation: CASSLRGIYTEAFF.